A selection of T cell receptor beta chains follows, all from one sample in a study of identifying expanded T cells in peripheral blood. Profiling relied on immunoSEQ multiplex PCR, and the TCRdb table lists in-frame clones only, not all of them. The sample lists about 100,000 clones, approximately 88% occurring once. Sequences were obtained from blood. Receptors originate from a person aged 18 to 70 in good health. Both conserved end residues are part of each CDR3. The order of the fields is D gene, clone size, J gene, V gene, CDR3 protein, CDR3 DNA. The D gene is left open where the match is weak. Clone size is not always given. Where it is, it says once, few, many or a class for expanded clones.

>.|.|TRBJ1-6|TRBV6-1
CASSGPAPGTLAPLHF
TGTGCCAGCAGTGGTCCCGCACCAGGGACCTTGGCACCCCTCCACTTT
>.|.|TRBJ2-5|TRBV27
CASRSGAAKETQYF
TGTGCCAGCAGATCGGGCGCGGCCAAAGAGACCCAGTACTTC
>TRBD2|.|TRBJ2-1|TRBV7-8
CASSSSSGSYNEQFF
TGTGCCAGCAGCTCGAGTAGCGGGAGCTACAATGAGCAGTTCTTC
>TRBD1|.|TRBJ1-5|TRBV6-5
CASSPRTGGQPQHF
TGTGCCAGCAGTCCCCGGACAGGGGGCCAGCCCCAGCATTTT
>.|.|TRBJ2-2|TRBV30
CAWSVGQNTGELFF
TGTGCCTGGAGTGTAGGACAGAACACCGGGGAGCTGTTTTTT
>.|.|TRBJ1-2|TRBV4-3
CASSQERDYGYTF
TGCGCCAGCAGCCAAGAAAGGGACTATGGCTACACCTTC
>.|.|TRBJ2-4|TRBV2
CASRKLLVKNIQYF
TGTGCCAGCCGTAAGTTGCTGGTCAAAAACATTCAGTACTTC
>.|.|TRBJ2-3|TRBV2
CASSDRPGPHQYF
TGTGCCAGCAGTGACAGGCCGGGGCCCCACCAGTATTTT
>TRBD1|.|TRBJ2-7|TRBV9
CASSLSTGDNEQYF
TGTGCCAGCAGCTTGTCGACAGGGGATAACGAGCAGTACTTC
>TRBD1|.|TRBJ1-2|TRBV19
CASSAGGTGYGYTF
TGTGCCAGTAGTGCTGGGGGGACAGGGTATGGCTACACCTTC
>.|.|TRBJ2-7|TRBV30
CAWSWGGQGEQYF
TGTGCCTGGTCGTGGGGGGGCCAGGGCGAGCAGTACTTC
>.|.|TRBJ2-7|TRBV4-3
CASSQERGPSTYEQYF
TGCGCCAGCAGCCAAGAAAGAGGGCCTTCAACCTACGAGCAGTACTTC
>.|.|TRBJ2-7|TRBV21-1
CASSIDRPRTTTYEQYF
TGTGCCAGCAGCATAGACAGACCGAGAACGACTACCTACGAGCAGTACTTC
>.|.|TRBJ2-7|TRBV7-2
CASSLAPPGEQYF
TGTGCCAGCAGCTTAGCCCCGCCAGGGGAGCAGTACTTC
>.|.|TRBJ2-2|TRBV29-1
CSVAGSIDSGELFF
TGCAGCGTTGCAGGGTCCATTGATTCCGGGGAGCTGTTTTTT
>TRBD1|.|TRBJ1-2|TRBV6-1
CASSEGTGTGRGYTF
TGTGCCAGCAGTGAAGGTACCGGGACAGGGAGAGGCTACACCTTC
>.|.|TRBJ1-2|TRBV30
CAWSVQVYGYTF
TGTGCCTGGAGTGTACAAGTCTATGGCTACACCTTC
>.|.|TRBJ2-1|TRBV19
CASKPTDYNEQFF
TGTGCCAGTAAACCGACCGATTACAATGAGCAGTTCTTC
>.|once|TRBJ2-2|TRBV27
CASRRAGSAIPGELFF
TGTGCCAGCAGGAGGGCAGGGTCGGCCATTCCCGGGGAGCTGTTTTTT
>TRBD2|.|TRBJ2-2|TRBV27
CASGLGAGGVTGELFF
TGTGCCAGCGGGCTCGGGGCGGGAGGGGTCACCGGGGAGCTGTTTTTT
>TRBD1|.|TRBJ1-1|TRBV5-6
CASSLVRQGTSDTEAFF
TGTGCCAGCAGCTTGGTTCGACAGGGGACTTCGGACACTGAAGCTTTCTTT
>.|.|TRBJ1-3|TRBV14
CASSQVDRGFDTIYF
TGTGCCAGCAGCCAAGTAGATAGGGGGTTCGACACCATATATTTT
>TRBD1|.|TRBJ1-2|TRBV2
CASSGQGYNYGYTF
TGTGCCAGCAGTGGACAGGGGTACAACTATGGCTACACCTTC
>TRBD1|.|TRBJ1-2|TRBV7-8
CASSPTGKALDGYTF
TGTGCCAGCAGCCCGACAGGGAAGGCGTTGGATGGCTACACCTTC
>.|few|TRBJ1-1|TRBV18
CASSPYLEGDTEAFF
TGTGCCAGCTCACCATATCTAGAAGGGGACACTGAAGCTTTCTTT
>TRBD2|.|TRBJ2-5|TRBV9
CASSVGLEETQYF
TGTGCCAGCAGCGTGGGACTAGAGGAGACCCAGTACTTC
>TRBD2|.|TRBJ2-5|TRBV4-3
CASSQYLPLGAEREDQETQYF
TGCGCCAGCAGCCAATACCTCCCCCTGGGGGCGGAGCGGGAGGACCAAGAGACCCAGTACTTC
>.|.|TRBJ1-6|TRBV11-2
CASSLALTSYNSPLHF
TGTGCCAGCAGCTTAGCGCTGACTTCTTATAATTCACCCCTCCACTTT
>.|.|TRBJ2-2|TRBV7-9
CASSLGALTGELFF
TGTGCCAGCAGCTTAGGTGCCCTCACCGGGGAGCTGTTTTTT
>.|.|TRBJ2-7|TRBV21-1
CASSKALSLAGVREQYF
TGTGCCAGCAGCAAAGCGCTTTCGTTGGCAGGGGTGAGGGAGCAGTACTTC
>.|.|TRBJ1-2|TRBV7-2
CASSATDAYGYTF
TGTGCCAGCAGCGCGACAGACGCCTATGGCTACACCTTC
>.|.|TRBJ2-7|TRBV7-6
CASSFATGTYEQYF
TGTGCCAGCAGCTTTGCGACAGGGACTTACGAGCAGTACTTC
>.|.|TRBJ1-2|TRBV5-6
CASSPGSSGGGYGYTF
TGTGCCAGCAGCCCCGGGAGCTCGGGGGGCGGCTATGGCTACACCTTC
>TRBD1|once|TRBJ1-1|TRBV19
CASSPRTGGIKGDTEAFF
TGTGCCAGTAGTCCCAGGACAGGGGGCATCAAAGGCGACACTGAAGCTTTCTTT
>.|few|TRBJ1-6|TRBV7-9
CASSPKGAQNSPLHF
TGTGCCAGCAGCCCGAAGGGCGCACAGAATTCACCCCTCCACTTT
>.|.|TRBJ2-1|TRBV4-2
CASSRAGNAYNEQFF
TGTGCCAGCAGCCGTGCCGGGAACGCATACAATGAGCAGTTCTTC
>TRBD2|.|TRBJ2-1|TRBV6-4
CASSEGTSGSNEQFF
TGTGCCAGCAGTGAAGGGACTAGCGGGAGCAATGAGCAGTTCTTC
>.|.|TRBJ2-3|TRBV19
CASKRDATSTDTQYF
TGTGCCAGTAAACGGGACGCCACTAGCACAGATACGCAGTATTTT
>TRBD2|.|TRBJ2-1|TRBV5-1
CASSLVAGVRNEQFF
TGCGCCAGCAGCTTGGTAGCGGGAGTTCGGAATGAGCAGTTCTTC
>TRBD1|.|TRBJ2-3|TRBV2
CASTGTIFGQASSDTQYF
TGTGCCAGCACTGGAACCATTTTCGGACAGGCGTCCTCAGATACGCAGTATTTT
>.|.|TRBJ1-2|TRBV29-1
CSVELQGGYGYTF
TGCAGCGTTGAACTACAGGGCGGCTATGGCTACACCTTC
>TRBD1|.|TRBJ2-1|TRBV5-1
CASSLSGQANEQFF
TGCGCCAGCAGCCTCTCCGGACAGGCCAATGAGCAGTTCTTC
>.|.|TRBJ1-1|TRBV19
CASSPPGPKAFF
TGTGCCAGTAGTCCACCCGGGCCAAAAGCTTTCTTT
>.|.|TRBJ1-5|TRBV7-2
CASSSDDRQSQPQHF
TGTGCCAGCAGCTCGGACGACAGGCAGTCTCAGCCCCAGCATTTT
>TRBD1|.|TRBJ2-5|TRBV28
CATRGGRETQYF
TGTGCCACTCGAGGGGGCAGAGAGACCCAGTACTTC
>.|.|TRBJ1-1|TRBV7-8
CASSLGVDAFF
TGTGCCAGCAGCTTAGGGGTTGACGCTTTCTTT
>.|.|TRBJ2-2|TRBV2
CASNGGLGPGELFF
TGTGCCAGCAATGGAGGGTTGGGTCCCGGGGAGCTGTTTTTT
>.|.|TRBJ1-3|TRBV30
CAWSAVSSGNTIYF
TGTGCCTGGAGTGCCGTCTCCTCTGGAAACACCATATATTTT
>TRBD1|.|TRBJ1-6|TRBV10-3
CAISARQGYNSPLHF
TGTGCCATCAGTGCTCGACAGGGCTATAATTCACCCCTCCACTTT
>.|.|TRBJ2-7|TRBV7-2
CASCVDGQLYEQYF
TGTGCCAGCTGCGTTGATGGACAGCTCTACGAGCAGTACTTC
>.|.|TRBJ1-5|TRBV6-6
CASRGGQPQHF
TGTGCCAGCAGAGGGGGACAGCCCCAGCATTTT
>.|.|TRBJ2-1|TRBV5-1
CASSLQGGGQNEQFF
TGCGCCAGCAGCTTACAGGGAGGGGGGCAGAATGAGCAGTTCTTC
>.|.|TRBJ1-2|TRBV10-3
CATHTDRRLQYTF
TGTGCCACTCACACAGACCGTAGGTTACAATACACCTTC
>.|.|TRBJ1-5|TRBV2
CASSAREVFGPQHF
TGTGCCAGCAGCGCCCGGGAGGTCTTCGGGCCCCAGCATTTT